This T cell receptor beta chain emerged from a study of cytomegalovirus exposure and HLA in healthy donors. Clones were sequenced by immunoSEQ multiplex PCR, and TCRdb holds only the in-frame ones, with some missing. The sample consists of some 75,000 clones, about 95% of them appearing once. Worth noting for this clone: Its specificity is not known.

Study-level results: Altogether, 170 or so TCR beta chains were recorded as cytomegalovirus-associated. Cytomegalovirus status was reportedly diagnosed by the classifier with high sensitivity and specificity. Most TCR sequences were uncommon, yet certain public TCRs appeared in many donors.

Germline CDR1 MNHNY, CDR2 SVGAGI (reference sequence). Trimming took 2 bases from V and 8 from J; bases not matched to a gene: 1. CDR3 size: 13 residues. It was the roughly 120-subject validation cohort, separate from the approximately 620-subject first cohort, to which the donors belonged. This clonotype originated in a woman between 18 and 29 years old in good health and CMV-seronegative. Specimen: PBMCs. This chain uses TRBV6-6 with TRBJ1-4, with 8 bases matching TRBD1. This CDR3 is CASSYGTGEKLFF. The CDR3 DNA reads as TGTGCCAGCAGTTACGGGACAGGAGAAAAACTGTTTTTT.